The clone carrying this T cell receptor beta chain turned up a few times. From the reads, TCRdb called clonotypes with MiXCR, one entry per CDR3 protein. The sample has roughly 600,000 distinct CDR3 sequences, 20% to 25% seen once. The source of the sample is a study of T cell repertoires in cytomegalovirus infection. Sequenced: CD8+ T cells from PBMCs. The clonotype originates from a human donor in good health (CMV status not recorded). Some clones in this sample may be carry-over from other donors' samples.

The DNA of the CDR3 is TGTGCCAGCGCAGGACCGGGACAGGGGCCAGATACGCAGTATTTT. It translates to CASAGPGQGPDTQYF. The V gene is TRBV13, the J gene TRBJ2-3; 10 bases fit TRBD1. The CDR3 is 15 residues long. V was pared by 8 bases and J by 4 bases, with 9 bases of the junction left unmatched. CDR1 and CDR2 from the germline V gene are PRHDT and FYEKMQ (reference sequence).